This T cell receptor beta chain stems from a study of blood T cell repertoires in COVID-19. Across the whole study: The samples span acute and convalescent COVID-19 from the United States, Italy and Spain. PBMCs, B-cell-depleted T cells, or T cells provided the cDNA or gDNA that made up the material.

The CDR3 loop spans 15 amino acids. V was shortened by 6 bases and J by 0 bases, with 16 bases between the two germline ends. Per the germline V gene, CDR1 is SGDLS and CDR2 is YYNGEE. Original data processing: The authors estimated nucleated cell counts from reference gene primer amplification. Measured with immunoSEQ multiplex PCR; TCRdb has only the in-frame clones, and not every one. V and J calls and clone size are those listed in that table; D and trimming were worked out from the DNA. The table lists roughly 300,000 clones, 80% to 90% of them singletons. This sequence originates from a man younger than 35 who had recovered from COVID-19. The sequencing input was peripheral blood. V and J are TRBV9 and TRBJ2-7, with D maybe TRBD1 (7 bases). The CDR3 region is CASTLGGDSSYEQYF. CDR3 nucleotides: TGTGCCAGCACCCTCGGAGGGGACAGCTCCTACGAGCAGTACTTC.